Shown below are 6 T cell receptor beta chains from a single sample sequenced in a study of T cell repertoires in cytomegalovirus infection. These receptors have no identified antigens. In TCRdb, the reads were re-called with MiXCR into one record per CDR3 protein. This table has 110,000 or so distinct CDR3 sequences, around 30% appearing once. The sample was CD8+ T cells from cultured PBMCs, taken from culture after CMV antigen stimulation. The receptors derive from a human donor in good health (CMV status not recorded). Some clones in this sample may be carry-over from other donors' samples.

V usage is TRBV4-1 and J usage is TRBJ1-1, with no clear D. V was trimmed by 2 bases and J by 6 bases, leaving 10 bases between them. Germline V gene data show CDR1 as MGHRA and CDR2 as YSYEKL. The CDR3 runs 13 residues. As DNA, the CDR3 is TGCGCCAGCAGCCAAAGTGCCCTCCCTGAAGCTTTCTTT. This gives the protein CASSQSALPEAFF.

A few counts support this clonotype. The chain has TRBV4-1 and TRBJ2-3; D not resolved. Germline V lookup: CDR1 MGHRA, CDR2 YSYEKL. With 0 bases removed from V and 1 base from J, the gap between germline ends came to 8 bases. The CDR3 has 15 residues. CDR3 region: CASSQESRGTDTQYF. The CDR3 DNA sequence: TGCGCCAGCAGCCAAGAGTCCCGGGGCACAGATACGCAGTATTTT.

This clonotype was seen a few times. This chain links TRBV7-9 with TRBJ1-2; 8 positions match TRBD1. Per germline, CDR1 SEHNR and CDR2 FQNEAQ (reference sequence). V shed 4 bases, J shed 3 bases, and the junction held 10 bases outside the gene matches. The CDR3 consists of 16 residues. CDR3 DNA sequence: TGTGCCAGCAGCTCATCGGGTGGGACAGGTGACTATGGCTACACCTTC. This sequence encodes CASSSSGGTGDYGYTF.

The rearrangement uses TRBV5-5 and TRBJ1-1; D remains unclear. Trimming pared 5 bases from V and 5 bases from J, leaving 10 bases between. The CDR3 has 12 residues. Germline V gene sequence: CDR1 SGHKS, CDR2 YYEKEE (reference sequence). The CDR3 nucleotides read TGTGCCAGCAGGGTCGTAGGGACTGAAGCTTTCTTT. Translating gives CASRVVGTEAFF.

This clonotype was observed a few times. The J gene is TRBJ1-5, the V gene TRBV7-6; D remains unclear. CDR3 length: 14 residues. The V end was cut by 6 bases, the J end by 7 bases, with 16 bases between. Germline loops: CDR1 SGHVS, CDR2 FNYEAQ. The CDR3 spells CASSAGPLTQPQHF. CDR3 nucleotide sequence: TGTGCCAGCAGTGCCGGACCCCTCACGCAGCCCCAGCATTTT. Full variable domain (rest looked up from reference TRBV7-6 and TRBJ1-5): GAGVSQSPRYKVTKRGQDVALRCDPISGHVSLYWYRQALGQGPEFLTYFNYEAQQDKSGLPNDRFSAERPEGSISTLTIQRTEQRDSAMYRCASSAGPLTQPQHFGDGTRLSIL.

The chain links TRBV28 to TRBJ1-5; the D is unclear. CDR1 is MDHEN, CDR2 SYDVKM, per germline. Trimming shortened V by 5 bases and J by 1 base, and 6 bases separated the two germline ends. The CDR3 sequence is 13 residues long. In DNA, the CDR3 is TGTGCCAGCAGTCCCCTAAGCAATCAGCCCCAGCATTTT. This gives the protein CASSPLSNQPQHF.